The rows below give T cell receptor beta chains drawn from one sample of a study of T cells after yellow fever vaccination. TCRdb fed the 5' RACE reads into MiXCR, producing one record per CDR3 protein. The table shows 100,000 to 150,000 distinct CDR3 sequences, with about 8.2% occurring only once. The specimen was CD8+ T cells sorted from PBMCs, collected on the day of the yellow fever booster vaccination. These TCRs come from a man younger than 35 who received the YFV17D yellow fever vaccine. Both conserved end residues are part of each CDR3. D genes are given only for firm matches. The size entry is marked missing in some rows and otherwise reads once, few, many or a size class.

TRBD1	TRBV5-6	TRBJ2-1	few	TGTGCCAGCAGGGGCCGGGGACAGGGGTACAATGAGCAGTTCTTC	CASRGRGQGYNEQFF
TRBD1	TRBV5-1	TRBJ2-7	many	TGCGCCAGCAGCTTGGGACAGGGGGTAGCGACGCAAGAGCAGTACTTC	CASSLGQGVATQEQYF
TRBD1	TRBV20-1	TRBJ1-1	-	TGCAGTGCTAGAGGAAGAGGACAGGTTTTAATAATGAACACTGAAGCTTTCTTT	CSARGRGQVLIMNTEAFF
-	TRBV7-2	TRBJ1-5	-	TGTGCCAGCAGCTTACCGGGTTTACAGCCCCAGCATTTT	CASSLPGLQPQHF
TRBD2	TRBV29-1	TRBJ2-5	few	TGCAGCTCCCTCGGGACTAGCGGGGGGGCTGAAATTTGGGAGACCCAGTACTTC	CSSLGTSGGAEIWETQYF
TRBD2	TRBV7-6	TRBJ2-3	few	TGTGCCATCGCCGGACTAGCGGGGGGCACAGGGACAGATACGCAGTATTTT	CAIAGLAGGTGTDTQYF
-	TRBV6-2/TRBV6-3	TRBJ1-5	-	TGTGCCAGCAGTTACTCCCGTGACCAAGACAGAACCTATAGCAATCAGCCCCAGCATTTT	CASSYSRDQDRTYSNQPQHF
-	TRBV9	TRBJ2-6	few	TGTGCCAGCAGCCCACCTACGGGGGGGGCCAACGTCCTGACTTTC	CASSPPTGGANVLTF
TRBD2	TRBV11-2	TRBJ2-1	-	TGTGCCAGCAGCTTAAAACCTCTGATAGCGGGGGGGTCTAACTCCTACAATGAGCAGTTCTTC	CASSLKPLIAGGSNSYNEQFF
-	TRBV4-3	TRBJ1-1	-	TGCGCCAGCAGCCAAGATAACCGGGCTTTCTTT	CASSQDNRAFF
-	TRBV27	TRBJ1-3	-	TGTGCCAGCAGTCCGCTGTTCGAGGGAGCGCGCGGAAACACCATATATTTT	CASSPLFEGARGNTIYF
-	TRBV4-3	TRBJ2-3	few	TGCGCCAGCAGCCAAGATGCGCCCGGGGCTTTACCAGATACGCAGTATTTT	CASSQDAPGALPDTQYF
TRBD1	TRBV7-3	TRBJ2-6	-	TGTGCCAGCAGCTCATGGACAGGGGTCAGGGCCAACGTCCTGACTTTC	CASSSWTGVRANVLTF
-	TRBV28	TRBJ1-1	few	TGTGCCAGCATCCTCGCGGACAGAACGATGAACACTGAAGCTTTCTTT	CASILADRTMNTEAFF
-	TRBV7-6	TRBJ1-4	-	TGTGCCAGCAGCGCCAGAGGGTCCGGGGAAAAACTGTTTTTT	CASSARGSGEKLFF
-	TRBV5-1	TRBJ2-6	few	TGCGCCAGCAGCTTGTCGGCCTCTGGGGCCAACGTCCTGACTTTC	CASSLSASGANVLTF
-	TRBV6-2/TRBV6-3	TRBJ1-5	few	TGTGCCAGCAGTGGACGGAATAGCAATCAGCCCCAGCATTTT	CASSGRNSNQPQHF
TRBD2	TRBV11-2	TRBJ2-1	many	TGTGCCAGCACCCCAGCGGGGGGGTACAATGAGCAGTTCTTC	CASTPAGGYNEQFF
TRBD1	TRBV11-2	TRBJ1-1	-	TGTGCCAGCAGCTTGGCTATTGGACAGGGGGCCGGAGCTTTCTTT	CASSLAIGQGAGAFF
TRBD2	TRBV27	TRBJ2-2	many	TGTGCCAGCAGTTTGGGAGGGTCCGGGGAGCTGTTTTTT	CASSLGGSGELFF
-	TRBV7-2	TRBJ2-7	few	TGTGCCAGCAGCCTACTAGCCTACGAGCAGTACTTC	CASSLLAYEQYF
-	TRBV29-1	TRBJ1-1	many	TGCAGCGTTGATGGTGGGGGCACTGAAGCTTTCTTT	CSVDGGGTEAFF
-	TRBV9	TRBJ1-4	many	TGTGCCAGCAGCGTAGACGGAGAGCCTGAAAAACTGTTTTTT	CASSVDGEPEKLFF
-	TRBV27	TRBJ2-1	-	TGTGCCAGCAGTTTATACCCAGGGTTTGAGCAGTTCTTC	CASSLYPGFEQFF
-	TRBV9	TRBJ2-1	many	TGTGCCAGCAGCGTCTTTGGGGGCTCGGTCAATGAGCAGTTCTTC	CASSVFGGSVNEQFF
-	TRBV4-3	TRBJ1-4	-	TGCGCCAGCAGCCAAGATAGTGGGGCAATAGTAGAAAAACTGTTTTTT	CASSQDSGAIVEKLFF
TRBD2	TRBV29-1	TRBJ2-3	few	TGCAGCGTCCGCGGACTAGCGGGGGGCCAGGCCCCCCGTCCAGATACGCAGTATTTT	CSVRGLAGGQAPRPDTQYF
-	TRBV6-4	TRBJ2-3	many	TGTGCCAGCAGTGACTCAGCGGGTAGCACAGATACGCAGTATTTT	CASSDSAGSTDTQYF
TRBD1	TRBV6-5	TRBJ2-5	few	TGTGCCAGCAGTTACCTCGGGACAGGGCAAGAGACCCAGTACTTC	CASSYLGTGQETQYF
TRBD1	TRBV19	TRBJ1-5	-	TGTGCCACTAGCGGACAGGGCCCAGTGTCCCAGCATTTT	CATSGQGPVSQHF